The 27 T cell receptor beta chains presented below share a single source sample, sequenced in a study of patients and donors after allogeneic stem cell transplantation. TCRdb reprocessed the RT-PCR reads via MiXCR and lists one record per CDR3 protein. This table holds over 200,000 distinct CDR3 sequences, 35% to 45% found once. The specimen sequenced was blood, either unsorted or a sorted T cell fraction (not recorded which). The receptors originated from a human donor who was either an allogeneic HSCT recipient or a stem cell or donor lymphocyte infusion donor (not recorded which). It is not recorded whose cells these are; they may come from a transplant donor.

This clonotype appeared a few times. V gene TRBV29-1 combines with J gene TRBJ2-3; 11 positions agree with TRBD2. This CDR3 region has 14 residues. Losses at the gene ends were 6 bases for V and 3 bases for J; bases not matched to a gene: 5. Per the germline V gene, CDR1 is SQVTM and CDR2 is ANQGSEA. The CDR3 coding sequence is TGCAGCGTCGCCGGGACTAGCGGAACAGATACGCAGTATTTT. This sequence encodes CSVAGTSGTDTQYF.

V is TRBV4-3 and J is TRBJ1-5, with a weak D call TRBD1 (5 bases). V was clipped by 2 bases and J by 1 base, with 9 bases between them. This CDR3 is built from 15 residues. Looked up from germline, CDR1 is LGHNA and CDR2 is YSLEER. The DNA for the CDR3 is TGCGCCAGCAGCCAACAACCAGGGAGCAATCAGCCCCAGCATTTT. It specifies CASSQQPGSNQPQHF.

This clonotype was observed a handful of times. V and J are TRBV18 and TRBJ1-5; perhaps TRBD1 as D (5 bases). CDR1 is KGHSH, CDR2 LQKENI, per germline. V gave up 3 bases and J gave up 6 bases, with 15 bases separating them. The CDR3 loop spans 15 amino acids. CDR3 protein: CASSPGAGGSQPQHF. The DNA for the CDR3 is TGTGCCAGCTCACCCGGGGCCGGGGGTAGTCAGCCCCAGCATTTT.

The chain recombines TRBV14 with TRBJ2-2; D remains ambiguous. Germline CDR1 reads SGHDN; CDR2 reads FVKESK. This CDR3 spans 14 amino acids. The V gene lost 4 bases and the J gene lost 7 bases, with 13 bases spanning the gap. For the CDR3, the DNA is TGTGCCAGCAGCCCAAGCTCCGCCGGCGGGGAGCTGTTTTTT. Residues: CASSPSSAGGELFF. The full variable domain, completed using reference TRBV14 and TRBJ2-2, is EAGVTQFPSHSVIEKGQTVTLRCDPISGHDNLYWYRRVMGKEIKFLLHFVKESKQDESGMPNNRFLAERTGGTYSTLKVQPAELEDSGVYFCASSPSSAGGELFFGEGSRLTVL.

The V and J genes are TRBV2 and TRBJ1-1; 8 nucleotides align to TRBD1. There are 13 residues in the CDR3. Germline lookup yields CDR1 SNHLY and CDR2 FYNNEI. Germline trimming cut 6 bases from V and 11 bases from J; bases unmatched to any gene: 11. DNA of the CDR3: TGTGCCAGCAGCCCCAGGGGGCGTACCCCGGCTTTCTTT. It specifies CASSPRGRTPAFF.

As DNA, the CDR3 is TGTGCCAGCAGTTTGACAGGGGGCGCAGTATATGGCTACACCTTC. Protein: CASSLTGGAVYGYTF. V usage is TRBV28 and J usage is TRBJ1-2; TRBD1 aligns across 10 bases. From germline, CDR1 is MDHEN and CDR2 SYDVKM. The CDR3 has 15 amino acids. V shed 3 bases, J shed 5 bases, and the junction held 6 bases outside the gene matches.

The genes are TRBV9 and TRBJ1-6; D unresolved. From germline, CDR1 is SGDLS and CDR2 YYNGEE. The V gene lost 0 bases and the J gene lost 0 bases, with 13 bases spanning the gap. This CDR3 comprises 18 residues. The CDR3 coding sequence is TGTGCCAGCAGCGTAGGGGCGAAGGTCAGCTCCTATAATTCACCCCTCCACTTT. It is translated as CASSVGAKVSSYNSPLHF.

Here the CDR3 reads CSARTSGLEGEKLFF. The CDR3 DNA is TGCAGTGCTAGAACCTCGGGCCTCGAGGGCGAAAAACTGTTTTTT. This chain joins TRBV20-1 and TRBJ1-4; unclear D gene. This CDR3 is built from 15 residues. Germline V CDR1 and CDR2: DFQATT, SNEGSKA (reference sequence). V lost 2 bases, J lost 8 bases, and 18 bases lay in between.

This clonotype is labeled medium-sized. V and J are TRBV28 and TRBJ1-6; no clear D. Trimming took off 7 bases at V and 10 bases at J, with 14 bases between the two ends. Germline loops: CDR1 MDHEN, CDR2 SYDVKM. The CDR3 consists of 13 residues. In DNA, the CDR3 is TGTGCCAGCACCAAGCAGCAGCAGTCACCCCTCCACTTT. Residues: CASTKQQQSPLHF.

The chain combines TRBV14 with TRBJ1-2; D remains unclear. CDR1 is SGHDN, CDR2 FVKESK, per germline. V was clipped by 6 bases and J by 8 bases, with 13 bases between them. This CDR3 contains 12 residues. The CDR3 spells CASSSRQKGYTF. The DNA for the CDR3 is TGTGCCAGCAGTTCACGACAAAAAGGCTACACCTTC.

The table lists this clonotype with a few counts. This rearrangement joins TRBV5-1 to TRBJ2-3, with 10 bases that match TRBD2. From germline, CDR1 is SGHRS and CDR2 YFSETQ. This CDR3 is 15 amino acids long. V was pared by 4 bases and J by 3 bases, with 5 bases of the junction left unmatched. CDR3 amino acids: CASSKSGGETDTQYF. The CDR3 DNA reads as TGCGCCAGCAGCAAAAGCGGGGGGGAAACAGATACGCAGTATTTT.

J is TRBJ1-2 and V is TRBV10-3; TRBD1 might be the D (5 bases). Trimming removed 6 bases from V and 2 bases from J, with 16 bases in between. Germline V lookup: CDR1 ENHRY, CDR2 SYGVKD. This CDR3 comprises 15 residues. This CDR3 is CAISLGRGRNYGYTF. The CDR3 DNA sequence: TGTGCCATCAGCCTCGGGCGGGGCAGAAACTATGGCTACACCTTC.

The chain carries TRBV5-1 and TRBJ1-5; unclear D gene. This CDR3 spans 14 amino acids. Germline assignment: CDR1 SGHRS and CDR2 YFSETQ. Trimming took 5 bases from V and 5 from J, leaving 14 bases between them. The CDR3 reads CASSQSQGYQPQHF. The CDR3 DNA sequence: TGCGCCAGCAGTCAATCCCAAGGGTATCAGCCCCAGCATTTT.

With regard to this clonotype: One end of the junction does not line up with germline, which may come from a read error. The rearrangement links TRBV7-2 to TRBJ1-1, with D hard to call. This CDR3 is 13 amino acids long. Germline CDR1 is SGHTA and CDR2 is FQGNSA. CDR3 region: CASSSDGNTEALF. CDR3 sequence (DNA): TGTGCCAGCAGCTCGGACGGGAACACTGAAGCTCTCTTT. The whole variable domain, filled in from reference TRBV7-2 and TRBJ1-1, reads GAGVSQSPSNKVTEKGKDVELRCDPISGHTALYWYRQSLGQGLEFLIYFQGNSAPDKSGLPSDRFSAERTGGSVSTLTIQRTQQEDSAVYLCASSSDGNTEALFGQGTRLTVV.

The chain couples TRBV29-1 to TRBJ2-7; the match to TRBD2 covers 12 bases. The germline V gene encodes CDR1 SQVTM and CDR2 ANQGSEA. Losses at the gene ends were 6 bases for V and 2 bases for J; bases not matched to a gene: 5. This CDR3 contains 14 residues. The CDR3 region has the DNA TGCAGCGTGAGAGGACTAGCGGGGCCCTACGAGCAGTACTTC. Protein product: CSVRGLAGPYEQYF.

The chain employs TRBV12-3 or TRBV12-4 and TRBJ1-2; D call uncertain. The CDR3 totals 14 residues. V lost 2 bases and J 4 bases, leaving 11 bases between the germline ends. The CDR3: CASSLRAGPYGYTF. The CDR3 DNA follows: TGTGCCAGCAGTTTACGAGCCGGCCCCTATGGCTACACCTTC.

CDR3 sequence: CASSFFTAGVKTQYF. DNA of the CDR3: TGCGCCAGCAGCTTCTTCACGGCAGGGGTGAAGACCCAGTACTTC. J is TRBJ2-5 and V is TRBV5-1, with TRBD1 as a possible D gene (6 bases). This CDR3 comprises 15 residues. The germline CDR1 and CDR2 sequences are SGHRS and YFSETQ. With 2 bases removed from V and 6 bases from J, the gap between germline ends came to 17 bases.

In this sample, this clonotype turned up a few times. Here the CDR3 DNA reads TGTGCCAGCAGCCACCTACTAGCGGGGGGCCCTGAATTCTTC. Translating gives CASSHLLAGGPEFF. The V gene is TRBV5-6, the J gene TRBJ2-1, with TRBD2 identical over 12 bases. Germline V lookup: CDR1 SGHDT, CDR2 YYEEEE. This CDR3 has 14 residues. With V trimmed by 4 bases and J by 16 bases, 12 bases remained unmatched.

This clonotype has only a few counts. The rearrangement uses TRBV7-2 and TRBJ1-6; 8 nucleotides match TRBD1. With 7 bases clipped from V and 5 bases from J, the junction kept 7 bases outside the gene matches. CDR1 and CDR2 from the germline V gene are SGHTA and FQGNSA. This CDR3 has 15 residues. In DNA, the CDR3 is TGTGCCAGCACGCTGACAGGGGCGAATAATTCACCCCTCCACTTT. Translating it yields CASTLTGANNSPLHF.

The chain has TRBV5-1 and TRBJ2-1, with D perhaps matching TRBD2 (5 bases). V lost 4 bases to trimming and J lost 8 bases, with 19 bases between them. Looked up from germline, CDR1 is SGHRS and CDR2 is YFSETQ. The CDR3 extends over 15 amino acids. The CDR3 DNA is TGCGCCAGCAGCCCGGTATATAGGACTTTGGATGAGCAGTTCTTC. This encodes CASSPVYRTLDEQFF.

V usage is TRBV5-1 and J usage is TRBJ2-6; D gene ambiguous. Germline V gene lookup returns CDR1 SGHRS and CDR2 YFSETQ. V lost 0 bases to trimming and J lost 2 bases, with 12 bases between them. The length of the CDR3 is 17 residues. The CDR3 coding sequence is TGCGCCAGCAGCTTGGGGGTATCTTCAGCTGGGGCCAACGTCCTGACTTTC. Its translation: CASSLGVSSAGANVLTF.

The chain recombines TRBV29-1 with TRBJ2-1; possible D gene TRBD2, 6 bases. The V end was cut by 8 bases, the J end by 7 bases, with 24 bases between. The CDR3 is 15 amino acids. CDR1 is SQVTM, CDR2 ANQGSEA, per germline. This CDR3 reads CSFRAGAGLGNEQFF. CDR3 sequence (DNA): TGCAGCTTCCGGGCCGGTGCGGGGCTGGGGAATGAGCAGTTCTTC.

The rearrangement joins TRBV10-3 to TRBJ1-2, with D tentatively TRBD1 (6 bases). The V gene lost 4 bases and the J gene lost 6 bases, with 9 bases spanning the gap. Germline lookup yields CDR1 ENHRY and CDR2 SYGVKD. CDR3 size: 12 residues. Here the CDR3 reads CAISGGGDGYTF. Here the CDR3 DNA reads TGTGCCATCAGTGGCGGGGGCGATGGCTACACCTTC.

V is TRBV6-5 and J is TRBJ1-3; D not certain. There are 14 residues in the CDR3. Germline V CDR1 and CDR2: MNHEY, SVGAGI. Trimming took 0 bases from V and 1 from J, leaving 4 bases between them. Here the CDR3 reads CASSYSTSGNTIYF. The CDR3 coding sequence is TGTGCCAGCAGTTACTCGACGTCTGGAAACACCATATATTTT.

The rearrangement links TRBV14 to TRBJ1-2; TRBD1 might be the D (5 bases). The V end was cut by 0 bases, the J end by 8 bases, with 19 bases between. CDR1 and CDR2 from the germline V gene are SGHDN and FVKESK. This CDR3 spans 16 amino acids. The CDR3 nucleotides are TGTGCCAGCAGCCAAGAGATAAGGGGCGGAATAAGCGGCTACACCTTC. Translated, it gives CASSQEIRGGISGYTF.

This chain joins TRBV4-3 and TRBJ2-2, with D perhaps TRBD1 (6 bases). The germline V gene encodes CDR1 LGHNA and CDR2 YSLEER. The CDR3 spans 16 residues. With 1 base removed from V and 6 bases from J, the gap between germline ends came to 15 bases. The CDR3 spells CASSQGAGASAGELFF. DNA for the CDR3: TGCGCCAGCAGCCAAGGGGCAGGGGCGTCGGCCGGGGAGCTGTTTTTT.

This clonotype was seen ten or more times. The gene calls are TRBV7-9 and TRBJ1-5; D gene uncertain. This CDR3 has 15 residues. Germline V gives CDR1 SEHNR, CDR2 FQNEAQ (reference sequence). Trimming cost V 10 bases and J 0 bases, with 16 bases left between them. The CDR3 reads CATSSRRISNQPQHF. CDR3 bases: TGTGCCACATCAAGTCGGCGGATTAGCAATCAGCCCCAGCATTTT.